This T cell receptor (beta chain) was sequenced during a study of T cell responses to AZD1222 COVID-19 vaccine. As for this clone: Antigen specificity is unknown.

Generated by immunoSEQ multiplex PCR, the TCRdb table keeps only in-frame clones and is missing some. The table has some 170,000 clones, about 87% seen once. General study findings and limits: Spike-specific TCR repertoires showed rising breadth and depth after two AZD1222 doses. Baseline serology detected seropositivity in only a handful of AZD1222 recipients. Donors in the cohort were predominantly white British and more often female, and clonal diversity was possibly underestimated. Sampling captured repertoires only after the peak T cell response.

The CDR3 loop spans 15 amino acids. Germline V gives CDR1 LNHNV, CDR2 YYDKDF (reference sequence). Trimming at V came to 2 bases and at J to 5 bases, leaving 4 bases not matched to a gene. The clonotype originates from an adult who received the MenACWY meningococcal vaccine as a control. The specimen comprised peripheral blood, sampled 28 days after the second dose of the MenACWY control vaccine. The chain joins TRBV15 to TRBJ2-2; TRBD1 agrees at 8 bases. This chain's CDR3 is CATSRQGAQTGELFF. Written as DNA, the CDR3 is TGTGCCACCAGCAGACAGGGGGCGCAAACCGGGGAGCTGTTTTTT.